This is a list of T cell receptor beta chains from one sample in a study of cytomegalovirus exposure and HLA in healthy donors. TCRdb keeps only in-frame clones here, not all; method: immunoSEQ multiplex PCR. The table lists approximately 88,000 clones, 77% of them singletons, with about 7% in the top ten. The sample consisted of PBMCs. The receptors here all came from a man in his fifties or sixties in good health and CMV-seropositive. CDR3s include the opening cysteine and the closing phenylalanine or tryptophan. A D gene is named only where the DNA matches it firmly. Only some rows state a clone size, as once, few, many or a class for expanded clones.

size,V,J,D,DNA,CDR3
.,TRBV5-6,TRBJ1-2,TRBD1,TGTGCCAGCAGCTCGATGTTACAGGGGGCTTCGGACACCTTC,CASSSMLQGASDTF
.,TRBV7-9,TRBJ2-7,.,TGTTCCAGCAGCTTAGGGGTCGTGACTGAAGACTACGAGCAGTACTTC,CSSSLGVVTEDYEQYF
few,TRBV5-6,TRBJ2-7,.,TGTGCCAGCAGCTTTACTACCTACGAGCAGTACTTC,CASSFTTYEQYF
.,TRBV7-2,TRBJ2-2,TRBD2,TGTGCCAGCAGCTTAGTGCGGGGGGGAACCGGGGAGCTGTTTTTT,CASSLVRGGTGELFF
few,TRBV4-3,TRBJ1-1,.,TGCGCCAGCAGCCAAGCGATAAAAGGGGGTACTGAAGCTTTCTTT,CASSQAIKGGTEAFF
.,TRBV4-3,TRBJ2-2,.,TGCGCCAGCAGCCAAGCTAGACAAGGGGGGAACACCGGGGAGCTGTTTTTT,CASSQARQGGNTGELFF
.,TRBV27,TRBJ1-5,.,TGTGCCAGCAGTTATCTGGGTAGCGGTCAGCCCCAGAATTTT,CASSYLGSGQPQNF
few,TRBV7-9,TRBJ2-1,.,TGTGCCAGCAGCTTAGAAGCGTCCAATGAGCAGTTCTTC,CASSLEASNEQFF
.,TRBV28,TRBJ1-5,.,TGTGCCAGCAGTTTTACACACAGTAATCAGCCCCAGCATTTT,CASSFTHSNQPQHF
.,TRBV15,TRBJ1-4,TRBD1,TGTGCCACCAGCAGAGTCGCCGGGACAGACGAAAAACTGTTTTTT,CATSRVAGTDEKLFF
few,TRBV5-8,TRBJ1-4,.,TGTGCCAGCAGCTTGGCTCGGGGAAAGAGTGAAAAACTGTTTTTT,CASSLARGKSEKLFF
.,TRBV4-2,TRBJ2-2,TRBD2,TGTGCCAGCAGCCAAGAAGTAGCGGGGGCCGCGAACACCGGGGAGCTGTTTTTT,CASSQEVAGAANTGELFF
.,TRBV7-2,TRBJ2-7,.,TGTGCCAGCAGCTTAGGAGGTGCCACACGGGGCGAGCAGTACTTC,CASSLGGATRGEQYF
.,TRBV5-1,TRBJ2-2,.,TGCGCCAGCAGCTTGGACGTAGACAGCGGGGAGCTGTTTTTT,CASSLDVDSGELFF
.,TRBV30,TRBJ1-5,.,TGTGCCTGGAGTGTCGTGCGGGGTTTAAGCAATCAGCCCCAGCATTTT,CAWSVVRGLSNQPQHF
.,TRBV30,TRBJ2-7,.,TGTGCCTGGACATACGGGTCAAGCTCCTACGAGCAGTACTTC,CAWTYGSSSYEQYF
.,TRBV15,TRBJ2-3,TRBD1,TGTGCCACCAGCCTGGGACAGGGGGGAACAGATACGCAGTATTTT,CATSLGQGGTDTQYF
.,TRBV27,TRBJ1-2,.,.,CASSLGTGGVAGYTF
.,TRBV11-2,TRBJ2-7,TRBD1,TGTGCCAGCAATCCCCCGGGACAGGGCTACGAGCAGTACTTC,CASNPPGQGYEQYF
few,TRBV4-2,TRBJ2-1,.,TGTGCCAGCAGCCAACCGGGACACACCTACAATGAGCAGTTCTTC,CASSQPGHTYNEQFF
.,TRBV9,TRBJ1-3,.,TGTGCCAGCAGCGTAACAGCCCCTGGAAACACCATATATTTT,CASSVTAPGNTIYF
.,TRBV7-2,TRBJ1-1,TRBD1,TGTGCCAGCAGCTCGGGGACAGGGGGTTTGACTGAAGCTTTCTTT,CASSSGTGGLTEAFF
.,TRBV18,TRBJ2-2,.,TGTGCCAGCTCGCACCGGGATCTGGGGGAGCTGTTTTTT,CASSHRDLGELFF
few,TRBV25-1,TRBJ2-1,.,TGTGCCAGCAGTGAACCGGAGCGCTCCTACAATGAGCAGTTCTTC,CASSEPERSYNEQFF
.,TRBV4-2,TRBJ1-2,.,TGTGCCAGCAGCCAAAAGCTCTATGGCTACACCTTC,CASSQKLYGYTF
few,TRBV15,TRBJ1-5,TRBD1,TGTGCCACCAGCAGTAAATGGACAGGGGCCAATCAGCCCCAGCATTTT,CATSSKWTGANQPQHF
.,TRBV7-3,TRBJ1-6,.,TGTGCCAGCAGCCTAAACCACGGGTCACCCCTCCACTTT,CASSLNHGSPLHF
.,TRBV28,TRBJ1-1,.,TGTGCCAGCAGTTTATCGGCGACCTCCCCCCGAGGAGCTTTCTTT,CASSLSATSPRGAFF
.,TRBV30,TRBJ1-2,.,TGTGCCTGGACGGAGGGGAATGGCTACACCTTC,CAWTEGNGYTF
.,TRBV18,TRBJ1-6,TRBD1,TGTGCCAGCTCACCAAACAGGGGTTTGAATTCACCCCTCCACTTT,CASSPNRGLNSPLHF
.,TRBV5-6,TRBJ2-7,TRBD2,TGTGCCAGCAGCAAGGGACTAGCGGGGGGCCTCCAGTACTTC,CASSKGLAGGLQYF
.,TRBV7-8,TRBJ2-1,.,TGTGCCAGCAGCTTAGGAGCAAGGGGAGGCTACAATGAGCAGTTCTTC,CASSLGARGGYNEQFF
few,TRBV6-5,TRBJ2-5,.,TGTGCCAGCAGTTACCGGGGGAGCGTAGAAGAGACCCAGTACTTC,CASSYRGSVEETQYF
.,TRBV19,TRBJ1-2,.,TGTGCCAGTAGCAGTATTGACCTGACAGCCTTCTATGGCTACACCTTC,CASSSIDLTAFYGYTF
.,TRBV5-6,TRBJ1-2,.,TGTGCCAGCAGCCAACAGGAGGGCTACTATGGCTACACCTTC,CASSQQEGYYGYTF
.,TRBV6-5,TRBJ2-1,.,TGTGCCAGCACCAACATCGGGGGTCCCTACAATGAGCAGTTCTTC,CASTNIGGPYNEQFF